The 2 T cell receptor beta chains below were found in one sample sequenced in a study of cytomegalovirus exposure and HLA in healthy donors (dated by TCRdb to the late 2010s). The protocol used for the library was the immunoSEQ multiplex PCR assay. For the multiplex PCR, a mixture combining 60 forward primers for TCR Vbeta segments and 13 reverse primers for TCR Jbeta segments was used. Here the immuneACCESS table is served through TCRdb, limited to in-frame sequences with V and J called. Missing clones are a known gap in these copies; in checked studies unresolved V genes cover under half, and the rest lacks a known reason. The sample table shows roughly 100,000 clones, and more than 60% are seen once. Over 2% of the sample belongs to the ten largest clones. The source material was PBMCs. The source of these receptors is a man aged 35 to 55 in good health and CMV-seronegative.

This clone was recorded a few times. The chain uses TRBV6-1 and TRBJ1-2; the D gene is possibly TRBD1 (5 bases). V lost 6 bases and J 4 bases, leaving 12 bases between the germline ends. The CDR3 sequence is 13 residues long. The V gene's germline CDR1 is MNHNS and CDR2 SASEGT. CDR3 coding DNA: TGTGCCAGCAGCATAGACAGCATCTATGGCTACACCTTC. Amino acids: CASSIDSIYGYTF.

The chain carries TRBV5-1 and TRBJ1-2; 9 bases are a match to TRBD1. There are 13 residues in the CDR3. The V segment lost 4 bases and the J segment 8 bases; nucleotides outside the gene matches: 6. The germline gives CDR1 SGHRS, CDR2 YFSETQ. The CDR3 coding sequence is TGCGCCAGCAGCACCCCGGGGACAGGGGGCTACACCTTC. Translated: CASSTPGTGGYTF.